The 28 T cell receptor beta chains given below trace back to one sample, sequenced in a study of molecular identifiers for immune sequencing clone quantification. In TCRdb, the PCR reads were re-called with MiXCR into one record per CDR3 protein. The table has approximately 59,000 distinct CDR3 sequences, about a fifth seen once. The sample consisted of naive CD8+ T cells from blood, with Jurkat cell RNA spiked in. This sample's subset: FACS-sorted CD8+CD4-CCR7+CD45RA+ naive T cells. These receptors were collected from a human donor in good health. Some libraries in this study had Jurkat cell RNA spiked in.

This clonotype was picked up many times. This chain connects TRBV7-9 to TRBJ2-3; D is undetermined. CDR3 length: 13 amino acids. From germline, CDR1 is SEHNR and CDR2 FQNEAQ (reference sequence). V dropped 2 bases and J dropped 6 bases, with 9 bases sitting between them. The CDR3 loop reads CASSLTPEDTQYF. CDR3 DNA sequence: TGTGCCAGCAGCTTAACCCCCGAGGATACGCAGTATTTT.

This clonotype was seen repeatedly, ten times or more. V gene TRBV4-3 combines with J gene TRBJ2-3; 7 bases are shared with TRBD1. The CDR3 runs 15 residues. With V trimmed by 6 bases and J by 3 bases, 9 bases remained unmatched. Germline lookup yields CDR1 LGHNA and CDR2 YSLEER. CDR3 region: CASSYDREDTDTQYF. For the CDR3, the DNA is TGCGCCAGCAGTTACGACAGGGAAGATACAGATACGCAGTATTTT.

This clonotype came up many times. The chain combines TRBV30 with TRBJ1-1, with D perhaps matching TRBD1 (6 bases). Germline CDR1 and CDR2: GTSNPN and SVGIG (reference sequence). V was cut by 4 bases and J by 4 bases, with 16 bases left in between. The CDR3 spans 14 residues. CDR3 DNA: TGTGCCTGGACCCTCCCCCCAGGGGCCACTGAAGCTTTCTTT. As protein: CAWTLPPGATEAFF.

Regarding this clonotype: A much larger clonotype is one base distant, so this may be a read error. No conserved phenylalanine or tryptophan is present at the end of the CDR3, so a read error is the likely explanation. The rearrangement links TRBV28 to TRBJ1-1; TRBD1 matches at 9 bases. The CDR3 spans 15 residues. V was clipped by 5 bases and J by 5 bases; unmatched bases: 9. In germline, CDR1 is MDHEN, CDR2 SYDVKM. CDR3 nucleotide sequence: TGTGCCAGCAGTCCCCTGACAGGGGGGGGGACTGAAGCTTTCTCT. It encodes CASSPLTGGGTEAFS.

This rearrangement joins TRBV29-1 to TRBJ2-1; D assignment may be TRBD1 or TRBD2 (5 bases each). The CDR3 has 14 residues. Trimming pared 8 bases from V and 0 bases from J, leaving 14 bases between. The V gene's germline CDR1 is SQVTM and CDR2 ANQGSEA. For the CDR3, the DNA is TGCAGCTTCCGGGACCCAGACTCCTACAATGAGCAGTTCTTC. It is translated as CSFRDPDSYNEQFF.

This clonotype was seen at least ten times. The chain uses TRBV7-9 and TRBJ2-7, with D unresolved. V was clipped by 1 base and J by 0 bases, with 7 bases between them. There are 14 residues in the CDR3. Germline values: CDR1 SEHNR, CDR2 FQNEAQ (reference sequence). DNA of the CDR3: TGTGCCAGCAGCTTAGTACAGAGCTCCTACGAGCAGTACTTC. Translated, it gives CASSLVQSSYEQYF.

There are a few counts of this clonotype. V is TRBV30 and J is TRBJ1-5; D is uncertain. Germline V lookup: CDR1 GTSNPN, CDR2 SVGIG (reference sequence). The CDR3 covers 12 residues. Trimming removed 1 base at V and 4 bases at J, with 5 bases between. The CDR3 sequence: CAWSAGNQPQHF. The CDR3 DNA sequence: TGTGCCTGGAGTGCGGGGAATCAGCCCCAGCATTTT. Full variable domain (missing parts from reference TRBV30 and TRBJ1-5): SQTIHQWPATLVQPVGSPLSLECTVEGTSNPNLYWYRQAAGRGLQLLFYSVGIGQISSEVPQNLSASRPQDRQFILSSKKLLLSDSGFYLCAWSAGNQPQHFGDGTRLSIL.

This clonotype has a count of ten or more. This chain joins TRBV11-3 and TRBJ2-1; 9 positions match TRBD2. This CDR3 is 18 amino acids long. CDR1 is SGHNT and CDR2 is YENEEA in the germline V gene. Unmatched junction bases numbered 10, after V lost 0 bases and J lost 4 bases. The CDR3 region is CASSLEGSGLAYYNEQFF. CDR3 DNA sequence: TGTGCCAGCAGCTTAGAAGGCAGCGGACTAGCGTATTACAATGAGCAGTTCTTC.

V gene TRBV3-1 combines with J gene TRBJ2-2; TRBD2 aligns across 9 bases. There are 17 residues in the CDR3. Germline V CDR1 and CDR2: LGHDT, YNNKEL (reference sequence). Trimming removed 7 bases from V and 4 bases from J; junction bases left unmatched: 13. CDR3 residues: CASTAPRSGSRTGELFF. The CDR3 region has the DNA TGTGCCAGCACCGCCCCACGTAGCGGGAGTCGCACCGGGGAGCTGTTTTTT.

By proportion, this clonotype is medium-sized. The V gene is TRBV7-9, the J gene TRBJ2-3; D is ambiguous. Germline lookup yields CDR1 SEHNR and CDR2 FQNEAQ (reference sequence). The CDR3 covers 17 residues. V was clipped by 5 bases and J by 2 bases, with 20 bases between them. DNA for the CDR3: TGTGCCAGCAGCGGCTTTGCGGTCACACCCGACACAGATACGCAGTATTTT. Its translation: CASSGFAVTPDTDTQYF.

This clonotype was seen a handful of times. This sequence joins TRBV27 and TRBJ2-1; D gene uncertain. In germline, CDR1 is MNHEY, CDR2 SMNVEV (reference sequence). CDR3 length: 13 amino acids. V was cut by 3 bases and J by 2 bases, with 5 bases left in between. The CDR3 sequence: CASSFKAYNEQFF. DNA of the CDR3: TGTGCCAGCAGTTTTAAGGCCTACAATGAGCAGTTCTTC.

The chain is built from TRBV12-2 and TRBJ1-2. TRBV12-2 is a known pseudogene. The CDR3 covers 9 residues. The CDR3 protein is CASRLKSTF. Written as DNA, the CDR3 is TGTGCAAGTCGCTTAAAATCCACCTTC.

This clonotype has a count of ten or more. The V gene is TRBV5-6, the J gene TRBJ2-3, with 7 bases aligning to TRBD2. The CDR3 is made up of 16 amino acids. The germline V gene encodes CDR1 SGHDT and CDR2 YYEEEE. Trimming removed 2 bases from V and 0 bases from J; junction bases left unmatched: 6. CDR3 bases: TGTGCCAGCAGCTTAGGGCGGGAGTGGAGCACAGATACGCAGTATTTT. Amino acids: CASSLGREWSTDTQYF.

This clonotype was seen many times. The genes are TRBV4-1 and TRBJ1-1, with 10 bases fitting TRBD1. The germline gives CDR1 MGHRA, CDR2 YSYEKL. This CDR3 region has 18 residues. V dropped 4 bases and J dropped 1; count of bases not matched to a gene: 12. CDR3 amino acids: CASSRDRGFSSQNTEAFF. The CDR3 DNA is TGCGCCAGCAGCCGGGACAGGGGATTTAGTTCCCAGAACACTGAAGCTTTCTTT.

This chain joins TRBV12-5 and TRBJ1-2, with 7 bases lining up with TRBD1. Unmatched junction bases numbered 7, after V lost 1 base and J lost 8 bases. Germline CDR1 and CDR2: LGHNT and FRNRAP. This CDR3 spans 14 amino acids. The CDR3 DNA reads TGTGCTAGTGGTTTGGAAACAGGGGTTCGAGGCTACACCTTC. Amino acid sequence: CASGLETGVRGYTF.

This clonotype was recorded at least ten times. The chain is built from TRBV27 and TRBJ1-5, with D maybe TRBD1 (5 bases). Trimming removed 6 bases at V and 3 bases at J, with 12 bases between. Germline-derived CDR1 and CDR2 are MNHEY and SMNVEV (reference sequence). This CDR3 is 14 amino acids long. The CDR3 DNA reads TGTGCCAGCAGCGTAGGACAATACAATCAGCCCCAGCATTTT. This encodes CASSVGQYNQPQHF.

This clonotype was seen only a few times. The germline gene is not matched at one end of the junction; a read error may be the cause. V usage is TRBV5-3 and J usage is TRBJ1-1; TRBD1 matches 7 bases. TRBV5-3 counts as an open reading frame of uncertain function. The CDR3 runs 14 residues. This CDR3 is CASSWGQLNTEAFF. In nucleotides, the CDR3 is TGTGCCAGCAGCTGGGGACAGCTAAACACTGAAGCTTTCTTT.

This clonotype was counted between two and nine times. This rearrangement joins TRBV6-1 to TRBJ2-7; 7 bases align to TRBD1. CDR3 length: 15 residues. V was pared by 5 bases and J by 3 bases, with 10 bases of the junction left unmatched. CDR1 and CDR2 from the germline V gene are MNHNS and SASEGT. The CDR3 protein is CASSHRDRRDYEQYF. In nucleotides, the CDR3 is TGTGCCAGCAGTCACCGGGACAGAAGAGACTACGAGCAGTACTTC.

This clonotype turned up a few times. The chain carries TRBV6-5 and TRBJ2-1; D not certain. Per the germline V gene, CDR1 is MNHEY and CDR2 is SVGAGI. This CDR3 contains 13 residues. Trimming pared 4 bases from V and 1 base from J, leaving 5 bases between. CDR3 nucleotides: TGTGCCAGCAGTTTTAGTTCCTACAATGAGCAGTTCTTC. Translating it yields CASSFSSYNEQFF.

This chain connects TRBV7-9 to TRBJ2-1, with 9 bases fitting TRBD2. V shed 2 bases, J shed 12 bases, and the junction held 8 bases outside the gene matches. The germline V gene has CDR1 SEHNR and CDR2 FQNEAQ (reference sequence). This CDR3 is 14 amino acids long. The CDR3 nucleotides are TGTGCCAGCAGCTTACAGCGGGAGGATAGGATGCAGTTCTTC. Translating gives CASSLQREDRMQFF.

The chain has TRBV6-1 and TRBJ1-2; no firm D call. Germline V gives CDR1 MNHNS, CDR2 SASEGT. The V and J ends lost 2 bases and 4 bases respectively, with 11 bases between them. This CDR3 contains 14 residues. CDR3 nucleotides: TGTGCCAGCAGTGAACTGGGGTTGGCCTATGGCTACACCTTC. It is translated as CASSELGLAYGYTF.

This clonotype was observed at least ten times. This chain uses TRBV20-1 with TRBJ2-1, with a possible D match to TRBD2 (6 bases). Germline CDR1 DFQATT, CDR2 SNEGSKA (reference sequence). The germline V and J ends were trimmed by 2 bases and 6 bases, with 17 bases remaining between them. CDR3 length: 15 residues. CDR3 DNA sequence: TGCAGTGCTAGACCGCGGGGAAGCGGGCGCAATGAGCAGTTCTTC. Residues: CSARPRGSGRNEQFF.

This chain connects TRBV7-9 to TRBJ1-5, with D perhaps TRBD1 (5 bases). The V end was cut by 4 bases, the J end by 4 bases, with 14 bases between. In germline, CDR1 is SEHNR, CDR2 FQNEAQ (reference sequence). The length of the CDR3 is 15 residues. This CDR3 reads CASSSLGGENQPQHF. CDR3 coding DNA: TGTGCCAGCAGCTCCCTCGGAGGGGAGAATCAGCCCCAGCATTTT.

The chain employs TRBV7-9 and TRBJ2-2, with D uncertain. The CDR3 loop spans 12 amino acids. The V gene lost 4 bases and the J gene lost 6 bases, with 6 bases spanning the gap. From germline, CDR1 is SEHNR and CDR2 FQNEAQ (reference sequence). The CDR3: CASSSRAGELFF. In DNA form, the CDR3 reads TGTGCCAGCAGCTCACGGGCCGGGGAGCTGTTTTTT.

CDR3 residues: CASSGFGVTGETQYF. The DNA for the CDR3 is TGTGCCAGCAGCGGCTTTGGGGTTACGGGAGAGACCCAGTACTTC. The chain uses TRBV9 and TRBJ2-5; D gene unclear. Trimming cost V 3 bases and J 4 bases, with 16 bases left between them. The CDR3 consists of 15 residues. From germline, CDR1 is SGDLS and CDR2 YYNGEE.

The chain carries TRBV11-2 and TRBJ2-1; no reliable D call. This CDR3 region has 13 residues. CDR1 is SGHAT and CDR2 is FQNNGV in the germline V gene. V lost 2 bases to trimming and J lost 4 bases, with 6 bases between them. CDR3 sequence: CASSLTRYNEQFF. The CDR3 nucleotides are TGTGCCAGCAGCTTAACGAGATACAATGAGCAGTTCTTC.

The J gene is TRBJ2-7, the V gene TRBV5-1; maybe TRBD2 (5 bases). Per germline, CDR1 SGHRS and CDR2 YFSETQ. The CDR3 is 14 amino acids. Trimming pared 4 bases from V and 3 bases from J, leaving 14 bases between. CDR3 nucleotide sequence: TGCGCCAGCAGCCCCTCCGGGGAAAACTACGAGCAGTACTTC. Translating it yields CASSPSGENYEQYF.

This clonotype has ten or more counts. The chain combines TRBV7-9 with TRBJ1-1; 9 nucleotides align to TRBD1. CDR1 and CDR2 from the germline V gene are SEHNR and FQNEAQ (reference sequence). This CDR3 spans 16 amino acids. V shed 5 bases, J shed 4 bases, and the junction held 11 bases outside the gene matches. CDR3 in amino acids: CASSQTGGYGGTEAFF. CDR3 DNA: TGTGCCAGCAGCCAGACAGGGGGTTATGGTGGCACTGAAGCTTTCTTT.